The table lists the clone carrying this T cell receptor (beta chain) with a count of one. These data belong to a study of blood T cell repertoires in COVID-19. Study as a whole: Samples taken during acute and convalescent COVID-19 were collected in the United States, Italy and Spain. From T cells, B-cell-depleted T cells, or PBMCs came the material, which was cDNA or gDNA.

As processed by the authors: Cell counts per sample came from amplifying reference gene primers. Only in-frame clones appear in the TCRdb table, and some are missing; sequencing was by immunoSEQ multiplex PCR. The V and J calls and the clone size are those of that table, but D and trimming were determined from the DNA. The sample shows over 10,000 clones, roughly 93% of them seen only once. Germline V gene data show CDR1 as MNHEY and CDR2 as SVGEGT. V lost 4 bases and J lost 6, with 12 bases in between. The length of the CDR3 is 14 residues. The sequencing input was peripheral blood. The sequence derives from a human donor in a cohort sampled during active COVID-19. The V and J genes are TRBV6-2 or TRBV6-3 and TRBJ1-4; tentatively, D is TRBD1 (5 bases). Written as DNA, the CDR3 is TGTGCCAGCAGTTTCCAGTCGGGGGATGAAAAACTGTTTTTT. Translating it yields CASSFQSGDEKLFF.